This T cell receptor (beta chain) was recovered during a study of blood T cells in healthy people across ages. Trimming removed 6 bases from V and 0 bases from J; junction bases left unmatched: 7. The CDR3 extends over 15 amino acids. From germline, CDR1 is MNHEY and CDR2 SMNVEV (reference sequence). For the second PCR, which ran for roughly 6 to 12 cycles, a sample-barcoded 5' primer and a J-beta primer mix were used. TCRdb recomputed calls from the 5' RACE reads with MiXCR, one row per CDR3 protein. Of 1.5 million to 2 million distinct CDR3 sequences listed, around half are singletons. This TCR derives from a middle-aged woman in good health. The rearrangement uses TRBV27 and TRBJ2-7; TRBD1 aligns across 8 bases. Material for sequencing was blood. The CDR3 DNA reads TGTGCCAGCAGGCCGGGACAGGCAAACTCCTACGAGCAGTACTTC. It codes for CASRPGQANSYEQYF.